These T cell receptor beta chains were read from a single sample in a study of Tregs in tolerant kidney transplant recipients. Here immunoSEQ multiplex PCR was the method, and the copy in TCRdb shows in-frame clones only, minus some. Of 100,000 to 120,000 clones listed, around 91% are singletons. The sample here was CD4+ T cells from blood, taken before the transplant. These receptors all come from a human donor who received a combined kidney and bone marrow transplant. Both conserved end residues are part of each CDR3. The D gene is left open where the match is weak. Clone size is stated in some rows and not others, as once, few, many or a class when expanded.

len,j_gene,abundance,v_gene,d_gene,CDR3nt,CDR3aa
12,TRBJ2-2,.,TRBV6-5,.,TGTGCCAGCAGGAGAAACACCGGGGAGCTGTTTTTT,CASRRNTGELFF
16,TRBJ2-3,.,TRBV18,TRBD2,TGTGCCAGCTCACCTCTAGCGGGGGGCCCTAGGGATACGCAGTATTTT,CASSPLAGGPRDTQYF
13,TRBJ1-2,few,TRBV5-6,TRBD1,TGTGCCAGCAGCTTGGGGACACAGGGGGCGGACACCTTC,CASSLGTQGADTF
17,TRBJ2-3,.,TRBV11-2,TRBD2,TGTGCCAGCAGCTTAGATTGGGCTAGCGGGGCCACAGATACGCAGTATTTT,CASSLDWASGATDTQYF
16,TRBJ2-2,.,TRBV5-4,TRBD2,TGTGCCAGCAGCTTGGCCGGCGGGAGGGTCACCGGGGAGCTGTTTTTT,CASSLAGGRVTGELFF
14,TRBJ2-7,.,TRBV6-6,.,TGTGCCAGCAGTTCGACTACAGGGTTAGGCGAGCAGTACTTC,CASSSTTGLGEQYF
18,TRBJ1-3,.,TRBV10-1,.,TGCGCCAGCTCTAAAACCCCTCTTCCGGGGGGGGACGGAAACACCATATATTTT,CASSKTPLPGGDGNTIYF
15,TRBJ2-3,.,TRBV5-6,TRBD2,TGTGCCAGCAGCTTGGTAGCGGGAGGTGTAGATACGCAGTATTTT,CASSLVAGGVDTQYF
15,TRBJ1-5,.,TRBV28,.,TGTGCCAGCACCGGGGGGGCGACACCTCTGGAACCCCAGCATTTT,CASTGGATPLEPQHF
15,TRBJ2-1,.,TRBV6-5,TRBD1,TGTGCCAGCAGTTACTGGCAGGGGGCTATCTATGAGCAGTTCTTC,CASSYWQGAIYEQFF
14,TRBJ2-7,.,TRBV5-4,TRBD1,TGTGCCAGCAGCTTGTGGGACAGGGCGGACGAGCAGTACTTC,CASSLWDRADEQYF
13,TRBJ2-7,.,TRBV7-9,TRBD2,TGTGCCGAGGGACTAGCGGGTGCTTACGAGCAGTACTTC,CAEGLAGAYEQYF
15,TRBJ1-5,.,TRBV2,.,TGTGCCAGCAGCGACGAAGGAGGACTGAATCAGCCCCAGCATTTT,CASSDEGGLNQPQHF
16,TRBJ1-5,once,TRBV11-3,.,TGTGCCAGCAGCTTAGATATAGGAGGGTTTGGTCAGCCCCAGCATTTT,CASSLDIGGFGQPQHF
16,TRBJ2-1,.,TRBV4-3,TRBD2,TGCGCCAGCAGCCAAGATTTGGGTGGGAGGGCCGGTGAGCAGTTCTTC,CASSQDLGGRAGEQFF
13,TRBJ2-7,.,TRBV14,.,TGTGCCAGCAGCCGTGACAGGACCTACGAGCAGTACTTC,CASSRDRTYEQYF
15,TRBJ2-2,.,TRBV5-4,TRBD2,TGTGCCAGCAGCCCCCGGGACGGGGGGACCGGGGAGCTGTTTTTT,CASSPRDGGTGELFF
19,TRBJ2-6,.,TRBV7-2,.,TGTGCCAGCAGCTTATCCGCGAGGGCCGCCCGCTCTGGGGCCAACGTCCTGACTTTC,CASSLSARAARSGANVLTF
15,TRBJ2-1,.,TRBV7-9,.,TGTGCCAGCAGCCCCTCGACTATACCGGGCAATGAGCAGTTCTTC,CASSPSTIPGNEQFF
15,TRBJ2-5,.,TRBV7-2,.,TGTGCCAGCAGCTTACGGTGGAGCGGCAAAGAGACCCAGTACTTC,CASSLRWSGKETQYF
14,TRBJ1-2,.,TRBV6-5,.,TGTGCCAGCAGTTACTCGTTCCAGAACTATGGCTACACCTTC,CASSYSFQNYGYTF
14,TRBJ1-2,few,TRBV7-9,TRBD1,TGTGCCAGCAGCTATAGAGCCGGGACAGGGGAATACACCTTC,CASSYRAGTGEYTF
16,TRBJ2-7,.,TRBV7-6,TRBD2,TGTGCCAGCAGCTTACTCGGTATTAGCGGGGACTCTGTACAGTACTTC,CASSLLGISGDSVQYF
16,TRBJ2-5,.,TRBV14,.,TGTGCCAGCAGCCCGAGGATGGTCGACTTACAAGAGACCCAGTACTTC,CASSPRMVDLQETQYF
15,TRBJ2-7,.,TRBV18,.,TGTGCCAGCTCGCCAAAAACAGGGAATCCCTACGAGCAGTACTTC,CASSPKTGNPYEQYF
15,TRBJ1-1,.,TRBV27,.,TGTGCCAGCAGAAGTTGGGGGGGGCGGAACACTGAAGCTTTCTTT,CASRSWGGRNTEAFF
14,TRBJ1-2,.,TRBV27,.,TGTGCCAGCAGCACAGGGTGGGGCAGCTATGGCTACACCTTC,CASSTGWGSYGYTF
14,TRBJ2-7,.,TRBV9,TRBD2,TGTGCCAGCAGCGTGGGGACTAGGGCCTACGAGCAGTACTTC,CASSVGTRAYEQYF
19,TRBJ2-2,.,TRBV7-2,TRBD2,TGTGCCAGCAGCTCGCGCCTATTATCGGGGGGGACTAACACCGGGGAGCTGTTTTTT,CASSSRLLSGGTNTGELFF
13,TRBJ2-7,.,TRBV10-1,TRBD1,TGCGCCAGCAGGTGGCAGGGGGCGGACGAGCAGTACTTC,CASRWQGADEQYF